This entry concerns a single T cell receptor (beta chain). Its cognate antigen is unknown. The sample is drawn from a study of Tregs in tolerant kidney transplant recipients. Study at large: Recipient cells were told from donor cells by antibody staining.

The table came from immunoSEQ multiplex PCR; TCRdb's copy has only in-frame clones and leaves some out. The sample holds about 31,000 clones, 70% to 85% seen once. The CDR3 contains 14 residues. Germline loops: CDR1 MNHEY, CDR2 SVGAGI. Trimming left V 6 bases short and J 4 bases short, with 15 bases between. The sample consisted of Tregs from blood cultured with allogeneic cells. The chain carries TRBV6-5 and TRBJ2-5; D is perhaps TRBD2 (6 bases). This sequence originates from a human donor in good health. The CDR3 region has the DNA TGTGCCAGCAGCTCCCTCGGGAGCTCAGAGACCCAGTACTTC. This gives the protein CASSSLGSSETQYF.